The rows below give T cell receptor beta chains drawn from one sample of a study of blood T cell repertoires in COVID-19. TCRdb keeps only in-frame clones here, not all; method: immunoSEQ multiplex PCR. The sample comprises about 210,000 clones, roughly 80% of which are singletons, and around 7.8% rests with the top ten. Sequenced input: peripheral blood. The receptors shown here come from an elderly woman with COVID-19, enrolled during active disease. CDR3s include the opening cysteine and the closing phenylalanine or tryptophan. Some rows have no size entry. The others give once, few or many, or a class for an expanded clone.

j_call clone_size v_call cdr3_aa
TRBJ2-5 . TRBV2 CASSETIETQYF
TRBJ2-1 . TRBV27 CASTRTGTPLGEQFF
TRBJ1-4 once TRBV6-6 CASSIGQAYTNEKLFF
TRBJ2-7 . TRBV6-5 CASSYATSGRATEQYF
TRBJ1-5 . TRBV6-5 CASSYGTGEGQPQHF
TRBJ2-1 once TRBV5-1 CASSLPAGPTITTLYNEQFF
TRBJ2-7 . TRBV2 CASSVNRGNEQYF
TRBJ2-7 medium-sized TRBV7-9 CASLPPAEREVGQYF
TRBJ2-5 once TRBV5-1 CASRPGTGGETQYF
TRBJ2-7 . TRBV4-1 CASSQDPAGAFYEQYF
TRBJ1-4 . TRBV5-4 CASSLTGGSGLVEKLFF
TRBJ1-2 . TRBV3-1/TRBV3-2 CASSFRGARTGYTF
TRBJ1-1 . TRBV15 CATSRDRVGGTEAFF
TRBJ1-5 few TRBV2 CASSQTGINQPQHF
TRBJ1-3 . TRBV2 CASSEGVSGNTIYF
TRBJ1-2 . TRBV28 CASGAPTGMANYGYTF
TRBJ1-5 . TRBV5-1 CASSLGGTGGYQPQHF
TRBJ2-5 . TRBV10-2 CASRAGQPQETQYF
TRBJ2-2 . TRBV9 CASSRPGTPPGELFF
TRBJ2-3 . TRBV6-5 CASGRDRGSTDTQYF
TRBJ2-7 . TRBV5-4 CASSLAKEGLPFEQYF
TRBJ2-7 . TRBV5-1 CASKIAGENYEQYF
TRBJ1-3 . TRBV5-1 CASSSNPEGAGNTIYF
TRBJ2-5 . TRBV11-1 CASRGLGGTAETQYF
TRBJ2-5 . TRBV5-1 CASSFPGGDGETQYF
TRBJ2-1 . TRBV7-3 CASSSTGIEQFF
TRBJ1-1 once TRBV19 CASSTEGGHNTEAFF
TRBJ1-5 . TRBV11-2 CASSLTDRGYQPQHF
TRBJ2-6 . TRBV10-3 CAISESTVSPGANVLTF
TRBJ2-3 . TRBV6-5 CASSYSGAQYF
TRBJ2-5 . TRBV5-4 CASSPRGSPQETQYF
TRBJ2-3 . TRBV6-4 CASRRAGPTDTQYF
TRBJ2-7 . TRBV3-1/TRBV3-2 CASTPGPGGRAPYEQYF
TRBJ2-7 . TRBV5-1 CASRPGTGSYEQYF
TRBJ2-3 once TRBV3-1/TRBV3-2 CASSQDSETQYF
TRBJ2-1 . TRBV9 CASSVSFPYNEQFF
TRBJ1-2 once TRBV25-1 CASMRDSYGYTF